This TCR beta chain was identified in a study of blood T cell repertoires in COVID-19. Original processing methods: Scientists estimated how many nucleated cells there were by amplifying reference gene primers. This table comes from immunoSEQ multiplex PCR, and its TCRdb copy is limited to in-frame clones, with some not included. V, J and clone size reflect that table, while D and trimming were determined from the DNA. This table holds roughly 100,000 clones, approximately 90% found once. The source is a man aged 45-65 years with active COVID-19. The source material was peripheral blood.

The CDR3 nucleotides are TGTGCCAGCTCCGGCCGGGGGGAGCGTGCTGAGCAGTTCTTC. This sequence encodes CASSGRGERAEQFF. The V gene is TRBV18, the J gene TRBJ2-1; 7 bases align to TRBD2. This CDR3 comprises 14 residues. Germline loops: CDR1 KGHSH, CDR2 LQKENI. J lost 9 bases, V lost 6 bases, and 11 bases had no gene match. Full variable domain (rest looked up from reference TRBV18 and TRBJ2-1): NAGVMQNPRHLVRRRGQEARLRCSPMKGHSHVYWYRQLPEEGLKFMVYLQKENIIDESGMPKERFSAEFPKEGPSILRIQQVVRGDSAAYFCASSGRGERAEQFFGPGTRLTVL.